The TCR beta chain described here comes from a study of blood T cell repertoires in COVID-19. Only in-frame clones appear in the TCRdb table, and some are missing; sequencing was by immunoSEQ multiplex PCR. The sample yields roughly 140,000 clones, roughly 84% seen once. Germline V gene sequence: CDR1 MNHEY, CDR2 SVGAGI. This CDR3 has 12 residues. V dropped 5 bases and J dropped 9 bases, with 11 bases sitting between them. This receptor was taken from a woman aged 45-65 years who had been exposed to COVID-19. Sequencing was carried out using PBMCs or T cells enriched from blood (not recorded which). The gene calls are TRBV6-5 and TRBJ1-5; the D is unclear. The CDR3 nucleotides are TGTGCCAGCAGTACCCCAAACGGGCCCCAGCATTTT. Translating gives CASSTPNGPQHF.